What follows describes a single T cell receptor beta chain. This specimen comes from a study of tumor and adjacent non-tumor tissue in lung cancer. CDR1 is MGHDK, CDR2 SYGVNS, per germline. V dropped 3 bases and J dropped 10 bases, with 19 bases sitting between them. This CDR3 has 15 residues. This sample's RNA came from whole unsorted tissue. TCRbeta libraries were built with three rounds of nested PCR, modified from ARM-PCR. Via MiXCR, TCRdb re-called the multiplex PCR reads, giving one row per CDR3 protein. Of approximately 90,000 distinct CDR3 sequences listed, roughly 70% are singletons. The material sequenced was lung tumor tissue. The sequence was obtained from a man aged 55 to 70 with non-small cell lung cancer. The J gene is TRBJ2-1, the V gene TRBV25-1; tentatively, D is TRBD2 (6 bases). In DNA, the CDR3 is TGTGCCAGCAGTGAGGGTATAGAGGGAGGCGGGGAGCAGTTCTTC. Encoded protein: CASSEGIEGGGEQFF. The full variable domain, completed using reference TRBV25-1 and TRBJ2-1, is EADIYQTPRYLVIGTGKKITLECSQTMGHDKMYWYQQDPGMELHLIHYSYGVNSTEKGDLSSESTVSRIRTEHFPLTLESARPSHTSQYLCASSEGIEGGGEQFFGPGTRLTVL.